This T cell receptor (beta chain) was sequenced during a study of blood T cell repertoires in COVID-19. As for the study in general: Sources were T cells, B-cell-depleted T cells, or PBMCs; the material itself was cDNA or gDNA.

This clone was seen only once. Data came from immunoSEQ multiplex PCR; TCRdb stores just in-frame clones and leaves some out. The sample shows over 200,000 clones, 85% to 90% of them seen only once. Sequences were obtained from peripheral blood. The sequence was obtained from a woman aged 55-75 years with acute or convalescent COVID-19.

The DNA of the CDR3 is TGTGCCTGGGCAAAACAGGGAAATCAGCCCCAGCATTTT. The encoded protein is CAWAKQGNQPQHF. This chain uses TRBV30 with TRBJ1-5; D is possibly TRBD1 (6 bases). Germline CDR1 and CDR2: GTSNPN and SVGIG (reference sequence). V was trimmed by 5 bases and J by 4 bases, leaving 12 bases between them. The CDR3 covers 13 residues.